The subject of this entry is one TCR beta chain. This clonotype was counted a few times. What antigen it recognizes has not been identified. Within one base of it there is no much larger clone, and no base qualities were kept. The data stem from a study of T cells in Graves' hyperthyroidism and ophthalmopathy (dated by TCRdb to between 2017 and 2020). As for the study more broadly: Peripheral blood samples were taken at the time of initial diagnosis, prior to any treatment. To identify distinguishing TCR V-J signatures, a discovery cohort of some 100 patients was used, comprising 43 with Graves' ophthalmopathy and about 59 with stable Graves' hyperthyroidism. Prospective prediction of ophthalmopathy was tested in an independent validation cohort consisting of fewer than 20 hyperthyroidism patients and some 17 patients who later progressed to ophthalmopathy. For training and testing, the roughly 97 patients in the discovery cohort were randomly divided in a 7:3 ratio. The study also compared thyroid tissue and blood T-cell repertoires from a handful of Graves' hyperthyroidism patients. After sampling, hyperthyroidism patients received methimazole starting at 30 mg daily, and ophthalmopathy patients received high-dose intravenous methylprednisolone. TCR Vbeta CDR3 sequencing of 130 to 150 peripheral blood samples (over 40 ophthalmopathy, 75 hyperthyroidism and approximately 17 progressor patients) is reported in the paper. On the study overall, not on this receptor specifically: Most expanded thyroid clonotypes (frequency above 0.001) were also found in blood, which suggests that blood repertoires may mirror thyroid immune responses. A model built on a 13 V-J signature distinguished ophthalmopathy from stable hyperthyroidism, reaching 85% to 90% sensitivity and 81.08% specificity in cross-validation and 80%/75% in testing. In validation, the model predicted progression to ophthalmopathy a median of around 6.5 months before onset, with roughly 70% sensitivity and roughly 79% specificity. No statistical method was used to fix the sample size in advance, and group allocation was not hidden from the investigators.

The germline V gene (reference sequence) gives CDR1 as LNHDA and CDR2 as SQIVND. V loses 2 bases, J loses 0 bases, and the germline ends lie 13 bases apart. From the cysteine through the phenylalanine, the CDR3 covers 16 amino acids. The read is trimmed to its CDR3 DNA, 48 bases read in frame from base 1. TCR beta CDR3 regions were amplified from RNA transcripts. The TCR CDR3 was subjected to a first round of RT-PCR using the HTBI primer set and the Qiagen OneStep RT-PCR kit. Libraries were constructed in a second round of multiplex PCR, after which size selection and purification were performed. Sequencing of the libraries was done on an Illumina HiSeq2000 using paired-end 100 bp reads. The original methods were these. SOAPnuke was used to process the raw data, with reads discarded if the reads contained adapters or uncalled bases, had a mean Phred below 15, or lacked an exact constant-primer or identifier match. High-quality paired reads were merged with COPE v1.2.5, and unique nucleotide sequences were defined as clonotypes. Clonotypes were aligned to IMGT TRBV, TRBD and TRBJ reference segments using MiTCR v1.1. The analysis was restricted to V-J combinations with a frequency above 0.0001, which together covered about 99% of the repertoires. A TCS score was defined as the ratio of F50 (clonal expansion) to E x V (chaos), with BLOSUM62-based TCRdist applied between CDR3 peptides within each V-J. Welch's t-statistics and random forest reduced several hundred V-J features to roughly 13, which were used in a naive Bayes classifier (R e1071). TCRdb reanalyzed the raw reads on its own, using fastp at Q25 for trimming and MiXCR for clone calling, and kept in-frame beta chains. Each entry merges the rows of one CDR3 protein and shows their most common DNA and genes. The V and J calls shown here were made by TCRdb, not taken from the authors' results. The sample table records fewer than 750,000 distinct CDR3 sequences; about 14% of these occur just once. The ten largest clones take up around 13% of the sample.

Ophthalmopathy patients had moderately to severely active disease, Clinical Activity Score of at least 3, NOSPECS grade of at least 4, and duration under 3 months. Any patient with an uncontrolled infection, another autoimmune disease, pregnancy or lactation was excluded. Diagnoses were based on clinical symptoms, serum thyroxine and TRAb, thyroid ultrasound and orbital computed tomography. PBMCs were isolated from approximately 10 ml of fresh peripheral blood by Ficoll-Paque density gradient centrifugation. Total RNA was extracted with Trizol reagent, and quality was checked on an Agilent 2100 Bioanalyzer.

The sequencing input was blood. The sequence derives from a woman between 45 and 65 years old with Graves' ophthalmopathy. Here the chain combines TRBV19 and TRBJ1-1, with a weak D call of TRBD1 (5 bases match). The DNA reads as follows: TGTGCCAGTAGTATATTTCTGGGGGGGATGAACACTGAAGCTTTCTTT. It is translated as CASSIFLGGMNTEAFF.